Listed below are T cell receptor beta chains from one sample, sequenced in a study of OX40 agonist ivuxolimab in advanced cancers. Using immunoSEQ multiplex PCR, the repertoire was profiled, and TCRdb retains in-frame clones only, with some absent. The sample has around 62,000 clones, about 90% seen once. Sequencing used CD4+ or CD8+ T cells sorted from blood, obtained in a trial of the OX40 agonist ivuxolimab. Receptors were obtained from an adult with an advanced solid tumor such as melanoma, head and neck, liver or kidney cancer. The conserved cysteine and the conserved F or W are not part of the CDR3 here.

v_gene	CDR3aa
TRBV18	ASSPLPREGEQY
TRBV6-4	ASSVGQGNYNEQF
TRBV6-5	ASSLTGVQPQH
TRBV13	ASSLMRLEQY
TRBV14	ASSERISGANVLT
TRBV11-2	ASSFGSTYEQY
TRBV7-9	ASSLRAGLGYT
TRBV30	AWGGQGLGDTQY
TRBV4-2	ASSQLIAGAGDEQF
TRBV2	ASSDGTSGINEQF
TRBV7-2	ASSLGGQEASYGYT
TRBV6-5	ASSYSALQQETQY
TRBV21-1	AFGVGGTDTQY
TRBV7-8	ASSPWRASTDTQY
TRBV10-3	ATGVWGNQETQY
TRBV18	ASSPLRDSSGNTIY
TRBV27	ASSLTAGEFNEQF
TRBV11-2	ASSLQGPGNEQF
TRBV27	ASSLSTGVETQY
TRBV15	ATSRDLGDNEQF
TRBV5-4	ASSLKEPSQETQY
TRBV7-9	ASSAQQGSANYGYT
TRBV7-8	AGANGNYGYT
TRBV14	ASSRSVGEKLF
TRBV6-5	ASSRGGNTDTQY
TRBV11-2	ASRRTSGRTYNEQF
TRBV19	ASSPNSGRASHEQY
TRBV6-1	ASSPGTSRTHEQY
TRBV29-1	SVERGGETQY
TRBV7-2	ASSLAPSGVTDTQY
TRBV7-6	ASSLDIFTEAF
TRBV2	ASSESGIKLF
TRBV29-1	SLGTGINEQF
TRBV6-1	ASSYEQWQQY
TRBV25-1	ASSDGGGRAEAF
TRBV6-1	ASSEGFEQY
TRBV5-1	ASSQTPEGAYGYT
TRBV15	ATSRGQNQETQY
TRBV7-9	ASSPGTRYEQY
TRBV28	ASSSAGGLGNQPQH
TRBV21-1	ASSKRGGEGRINQPQH
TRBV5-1	ASSSGLDGPYEQY
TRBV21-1	ASSLARQGAFPGNQPQH
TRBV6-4	ASRAGQRYQETQY
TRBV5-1	ASSFETGRSVEQY
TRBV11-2	ASSLEIDSKLF
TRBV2	ASSEDSGRVNEQF
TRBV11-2	ASSRITSSYNEQF
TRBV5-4	ASSGGTGIDYGYT
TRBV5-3	ARSKSGRPNEQF